Listed here are 3 T cell receptor beta chains from one sample, sequenced in a study of neoadjuvant anti-PD-1 for oral cavity cancer. Time point described: after neoadjuvant nivolumab, at surgical resection. The repertoire was sequenced with immunoSEQ multiplex PCR; TCRdb's copy has only in-frame clones and lacks some. The table includes some 33,000 clones, more than 65% detected once. The sample here was PBMCs, taken after nivolumab (anti-PD-1) treatment. The receptors originated from a person aged 35 to 85 with oral cavity squamous cell carcinoma.

The chain joins TRBV7-2 to TRBJ1-1; a weak D match, TRBD1 (6 bases). The CDR3 covers 18 residues. The V gene lost 5 bases and the J gene lost 2 bases, with 24 bases spanning the gap. The germline V gene has CDR1 SGHTA and CDR2 FQGNSA. The CDR3 DNA reads TGTGCCAGCAGCCGTACTAGCGGGAGGGGGGCAGGAAACACTGAAGCTTTCTTT. It translates to CASSRTSGRGAGNTEAFF. Drawing the rest from reference TRBV7-2 and TRBJ1-1, the complete variable domain is GAGVSQSPSNKVTEKGKDVELRCDPISGHTALYWYRQSLGQGLEFLIYFQGNSAPDKSGLPSDRFSAERTGGSVSTLTIQRTQQEDSAVYLCASSRTSGRGAGNTEAFFGQGTRLTVV.

This clone was found a few times. The chain links TRBV7-2 to TRBJ1-5; D is unresolved. Germline assignment: CDR1 SGHTA and CDR2 FQGNSA. CDR3 length: 18 amino acids. Deletions cut 0 bases from V and 5 bases from J, with 20 bases between. CDR3 sequence (DNA): TGTGCCAGCAGCTTAGCGTTGCCAGGTGGTTTCTTGGATCAGCCCCAGCATTTT. Its translation is CASSLALPGGFLDQPQHF.

The V gene is TRBV5-5, the J gene TRBJ2-2; TRBD1 aligns across 8 bases. Germline V gene sequence: CDR1 SGHKS, CDR2 YYEKEE (reference sequence). CDR3 length equals 15 residues. V was clipped by 0 bases and J by 5 bases; unmatched bases: 3. CDR3 region: CASSLGQGTTGELFF. The CDR3 coding sequence is TGTGCCAGCAGCTTGGGACAGGGGACGACCGGGGAGCTGTTTTTT.